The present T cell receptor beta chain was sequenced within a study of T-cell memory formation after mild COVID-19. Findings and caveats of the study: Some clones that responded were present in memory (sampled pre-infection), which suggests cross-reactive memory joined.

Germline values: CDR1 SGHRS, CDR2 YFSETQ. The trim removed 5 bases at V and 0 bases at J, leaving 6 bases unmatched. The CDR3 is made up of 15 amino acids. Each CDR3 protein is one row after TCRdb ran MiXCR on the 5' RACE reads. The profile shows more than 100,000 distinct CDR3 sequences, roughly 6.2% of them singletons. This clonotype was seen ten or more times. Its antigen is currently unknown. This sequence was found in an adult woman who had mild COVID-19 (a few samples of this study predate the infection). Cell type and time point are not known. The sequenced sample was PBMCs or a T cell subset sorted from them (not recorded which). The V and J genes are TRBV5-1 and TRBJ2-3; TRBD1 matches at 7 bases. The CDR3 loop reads CASRSRDSSTDTQYF. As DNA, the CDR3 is TGCGCCAGCAGATCTCGGGACAGCAGCACAGATACGCAGTATTTT.